This T cell receptor (beta chain) stems from a study of metastatic and nonmetastatic thyroid tumors. Study-wide background: Samples came from malignant and benign thyroid patients, and repertoires were compared across blood and tumor or nodule tissue.

Regarding the study as a whole: It was reportedly found that TCR beta diversity was significantly higher in malignant thyroid tumors than in benign nodules, a difference seen in both blood and tumor samples.

The CDR3 has 20 residues. CDR1 is MNHEY, CDR2 SMNVEV, per germline (reference sequence). The germline V and J ends were trimmed by 4 bases and 4 bases, with 31 bases remaining between them. The entire patient cohort was treatment-naive prior to thyroid surgery. This clone was observed at least ten times. Its antigen is unknown. Per the study methods: Using the CDR3 differences seen across clinicopathological groups, the authors built a distant-metastasis classifier for papillary thyroid cancer, which was meant to discriminate distant-metastatic patients. TCRdb re-called clones via MiXCR from the PCR reads. Here the V and J calls rest on TCRdb's processing, not on the authors' analysis. The data hold tens of thousands of clones, with about 19% observed a single time.

The receptor was derived from a female donor with papillary thyroid cancer or a benign thyroid nodule (not recorded which). Some clones in this sample may be carry-over from other donors' samples. The sequencing sample was made of tumor tissue. V usage is TRBV27 and J usage is TRBJ1-1, with D tentatively TRBD1 (6 bases). The CDR3 loop reads CASSSSSRAGWGRGGTEAFF. CDR3 sequence (DNA): TGTGCCAGCAGTTCATCCTCCCGGGCAGGTTGGGGAAGGGGGGGCACTGAAGCTTTCTTT.